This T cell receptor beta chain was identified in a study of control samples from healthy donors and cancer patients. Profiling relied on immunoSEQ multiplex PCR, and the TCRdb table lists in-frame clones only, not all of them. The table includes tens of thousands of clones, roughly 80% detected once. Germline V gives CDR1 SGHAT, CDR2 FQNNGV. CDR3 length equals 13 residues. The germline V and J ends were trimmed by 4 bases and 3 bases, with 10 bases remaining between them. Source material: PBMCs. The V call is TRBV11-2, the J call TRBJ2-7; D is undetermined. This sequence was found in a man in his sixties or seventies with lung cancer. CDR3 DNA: TGTGCCAGCAGCTCGTGGACGGACTACGAGCAGTACTTC. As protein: CASSSWTDYEQYF.